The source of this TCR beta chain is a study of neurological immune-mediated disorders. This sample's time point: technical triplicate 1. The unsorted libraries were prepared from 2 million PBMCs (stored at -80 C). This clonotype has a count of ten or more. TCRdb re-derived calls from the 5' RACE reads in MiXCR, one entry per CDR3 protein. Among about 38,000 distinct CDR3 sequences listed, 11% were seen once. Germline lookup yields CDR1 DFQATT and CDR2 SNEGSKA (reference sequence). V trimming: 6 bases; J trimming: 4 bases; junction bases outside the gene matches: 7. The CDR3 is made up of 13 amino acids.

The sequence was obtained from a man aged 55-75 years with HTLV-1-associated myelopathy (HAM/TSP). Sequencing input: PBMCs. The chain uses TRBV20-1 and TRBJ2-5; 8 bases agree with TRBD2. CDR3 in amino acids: CSARRLAGETQYF. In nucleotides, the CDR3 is TGCAGTGCGAGAAGGCTAGCGGGAGAGACCCAGTACTTC.